A single sample is the source of the 29 T cell receptor beta chains below, sequenced in a study of CXCR4 blockade with PD-1 therapy in pancreatic cancer (dated by TCRdb to between 2018 and 2020). The library was made by the immunoSEQ multiplex PCR assay. TCRdb obtained this table from immuneACCESS and retained in-frame rearrangements with V and J assigned. These tables miss some clones; where compared with another copy, unresolved V genes account for less than half of the shortfall, and the remainder is unexplained. The sample contains a few thousand clones, approximately 46% of them found a single time. The ten biggest clones cover approximately 6.2% of the sample. The sample taken for sequencing was tumor tissue. The receptor set was obtained from a human donor with pancreatic ductal adenocarcinoma.

By share, this clone counts as large. The V and J genes are TRBV9 and TRBJ1-1; 8 bases map to TRBD1. The germline gives CDR1 SGDLS, CDR2 YYNGEE. CDR3 size: 15 residues. Trimming took 3 bases from V and 1 from J; bases not matched to a gene: 5. The CDR3 DNA reads TGTGCCAGCAGCGAAGCCGGGACAGGGAACACTGAAGCTTTCTTT. Amino acid sequence: CASSEAGTGNTEAFF.

This clone was recorded a few times. This chain joins TRBV11-3 and TRBJ1-3; D is uncertain. The V end lost 6 bases, the J end lost 0 bases, and 9 bases lay between the germline ends. Germline CDR1 reads SGHNT; CDR2 reads YENEEA. The CDR3 totals 14 residues. This chain's CDR3 is CASSSRFSGNTIYF. The CDR3 nucleotides are TGTGCCAGCAGTTCTAGATTCTCTGGAAACACCATATATTTT.

The rearrangement uses TRBV15 and TRBJ2-7; the D gene could be TRBD1 or TRBD2 (6 bases each). The CDR3 contains 15 residues. V lost 1 base and J lost 7, with 17 bases in between. Per the germline V gene, CDR1 is LNHNV and CDR2 is YYDKDF (reference sequence). CDR3 amino acids: CATSRVTGGVVEQYF. DNA for the CDR3: TGTGCCACCAGCAGAGTGACAGGAGGGGTTGTGGAGCAGTACTTC.

The V and J genes are TRBV19 and TRBJ1-2, with 8 positions matching TRBD1. Germline assignment: CDR1 LNHDA and CDR2 SQIVND (reference sequence). V was clipped by 10 bases and J by 4 bases; unmatched bases: 8. This CDR3 is built from 13 residues. CDR3 sequence reads: CATRQGRSYGYTF. In DNA form, the CDR3 reads TGTGCCACTCGACAGGGGCGCAGCTATGGCTACACCTTC.

The V gene is TRBV5-1, the J gene TRBJ2-3, with unresolved D. Per the germline V gene, CDR1 is SGHRS and CDR2 is YFSETQ. Trimming left V 5 bases short and J 6 bases short, with 19 bases between. This CDR3 has 15 residues. The CDR3 sequence: CASSFGLATGDTQYF. The CDR3 coding sequence is TGCGCCAGCAGTTTCGGATTGGCCACTGGGGATACGCAGTATTTT.

The gene calls are TRBV18 and TRBJ1-6; D may be TRBD1 (5 bases). Trimming shortened V by 3 bases and J by 10 bases, and 13 bases separated the two germline ends. This CDR3 comprises 14 residues. Looked up from germline, CDR1 is KGHSH and CDR2 is LQKENI. In DNA form, the CDR3 reads TGTGCCAGCTCACCTGAGGAGGGGAGGTCACCCCTCCACTTT. It yields the protein CASSPEEGRSPLHF.

This chain uses TRBV10-3 with TRBJ1-6; TRBD1 aligns across 12 bases. With V trimmed by 5 bases and J by 5 bases, 7 bases remained unmatched. Germline V CDR1 and CDR2: ENHRY, SYGVKD. The CDR3 has 17 amino acids. The CDR3: CAISPSGTGGNNSPLHF. Here the CDR3 DNA reads TGTGCCATCAGTCCATCCGGGACAGGGGGCAATAATTCACCCCTCCACTTT.

The chain carries TRBV19 and TRBJ1-1; D uncertain. The germline V gene encodes CDR1 LNHDA and CDR2 SQIVND (reference sequence). This CDR3 contains 12 residues. The ends were cut back, 7 bases at V and 2 bases at J, with 8 bases in the middle. This CDR3 is CASNGFNTEAFF. The CDR3 DNA reads TGTGCCAGTAATGGGTTTAACACTGAAGCTTTCTTT. Full variable domain (outside the CDR3, taken from reference TRBV19 and TRBJ1-1): DGGITQSPKYLFRKEGQNVTLSCEQNLNHDAMYWYRQDPGQGLRLIYYSQIVNDFQKGDIAEGYSVSREKKESFPLTVTSAQKNPTAFYLCASNGFNTEAFFGQGTRLTVV.

The CDR3 loop is CASSGGVGETQYF. The CDR3 DNA follows: TGTGCCAGCAGTGGAGGGGTGGGAGAGACCCAGTACTTC. The chain uses TRBV6-8 and TRBJ2-5, with a tentative D call TRBD2 (6 bases). Per germline, CDR1 MNHGY and CDR2 SAAAGT. V lost 5 bases to trimming and J lost 4 bases, with 11 bases between them. The CDR3 contains 13 residues.

V gene TRBV1 combines with J gene TRBJ2-3; the DNA was not compared with TRBD2, the D call given in the table. TRBV1 is assigned pseudogene status. The CDR3 consists of 16 residues. CDR3 coding DNA: TGCACCAGCAGCCAACGAGTGGGGGGGAAGACAGATACGCAGTATTTT. Residues: CTSSQRVGGKTDTQYF.

This clone was observed a few times. The chain is built from TRBV6-8 and TRBJ2-7; 8 nucleotides agree with TRBD1. From germline, CDR1 is MNHGY and CDR2 SAAAGT. The CDR3 length is 15 residues. With 4 bases clipped from V and 1 base from J, the junction kept 6 bases outside the gene matches. CDR3 sequence: CASSSQRTGSYEQYF. The DNA for the CDR3 is TGTGCCAGCAGTTCACAAAGGACAGGGTCCTACGAGCAGTACTTC.

This clone has just a few counts. The chain recombines TRBV1 with TRBJ1-1; TRBD1 is the table's D call and was not checked against the DNA. TRBV1 is a pseudogene locus. CDR3 length: 18 amino acids. The CDR3: CASSQKVLGQGPNTEAFF. The CDR3 DNA follows: TGCGCCAGCAGCCAAAAAGTCCTGGGACAGGGCCCGAACACTGAAGCTTTCTTT.

This sequence joins TRBV18 and TRBJ1-4; 9 nucleotides agree with TRBD1. This CDR3 contains 15 residues. Per the germline V gene, CDR1 is KGHSH and CDR2 is LQKENI. The V and J ends lost 6 bases and 6 bases, in that order; junction bases with no gene match: 8. The DNA of the CDR3 is TGTGCCAGCTCCCTACAGGGGGCGCGGGATGAAAAACTGTTTTTT. Its protein is CASSLQGARDEKLFF.

The V and J genes are TRBV18 and TRBJ2-1, with D perhaps TRBD1 or TRBD2 (5 bases each). The CDR3 length is 13 residues. Germline V gene lookup returns CDR1 KGHSH and CDR2 LQKENI. Between the trimmed V and J ends, which lost 5 bases and 9 bases, there was a span of 14 bases. CDR3 in DNA: TGTGCCAGCTCAGACATAGGGACGGGTGAGCAGTTCTTC. It is translated as CASSDIGTGEQFF.

The J gene is TRBJ2-7, the V gene TRBV28; D not certain. The V end was cut by 6 bases, the J end by 2 bases, with 14 bases between. Germline loops: CDR1 MDHEN, CDR2 SYDVKM. The CDR3 spans 14 residues. This CDR3 is CASRMFIAPYEQYF. The DNA of the CDR3 is TGTGCCAGCAGAATGTTCATAGCACCCTACGAGCAGTACTTC.

This clone was seen a handful of times. The V and J genes are TRBV9 and TRBJ1-3; D is uncertain. The germline gives CDR1 SGDLS, CDR2 YYNGEE. This CDR3 has 12 residues. Trimming left V 3 bases short and J 0 bases short, with 1 base between. The chain's CDR3 is CASSDSGNTIYF. CDR3 DNA: TGTGCCAGCAGCGACTCTGGAAACACCATATATTTT. Supplemented by reference TRBV9 and TRBJ1-3, the full variable domain reads DSGVTQTPKHLITATGQRVTLRCSPRSGDLSVYWYQQSLDQGLQFLIQYYNGEERAKGNILERFSAQQFPDLHSELNLSSLELGDSALYFCASSDSGNTIYFGEGSWLTVV.

This clone was seen a handful of times. The V call is TRBV1, the J call TRBJ1-6. TRBV1 is a known pseudogene. The CDR3 is 17 residues long. The CDR3 DNA reads as TGCGCCAGCAGCCAAGAGCCGGGGGCATTGAATAATTCACCCCTCCACTTT. Residues: CASSQEPGALNNSPLHF.

This clone is large. The chain combines TRBV6-8 with TRBJ2-7; maybe TRBD2 (5 bases). Germline-derived CDR1 and CDR2 are MNHGY and SAAAGT. The CDR3 sequence is 14 residues long. V dropped 6 bases and J dropped 0 bases, with 12 bases sitting between them. CDR3: CASSARGSSYEQYF. The CDR3 coding sequence is TGTGCCAGCAGCGCTCGGGGAAGCTCCTACGAGCAGTACTTC.

This rearrangement joins TRBV25-1 to TRBJ1-2; TRBD1 aligns across 7 bases. The CDR3 covers 14 residues. The junction had 9 bases not matched to a gene; V was cut back by 4 bases and J by 7 bases. Looked up from germline, CDR1 is MGHDK and CDR2 is SYGVNS. The CDR3 sequence is CASSAQGQLTGYTF. The CDR3 DNA reads TGTGCCAGCAGTGCCCAGGGACAGTTAACTGGCTACACCTTC.

By share, this clone counts as medium-sized. J is TRBJ2-5 and V is TRBV10-3; 7 bases align to TRBD1. There are 14 residues in the CDR3. Germline CDR1 and CDR2: ENHRY and SYGVKD. V was clipped by 2 bases and J by 0 bases; unmatched bases: 0. The CDR3 spells CAISETGDQETQYF. The CDR3 DNA follows: TGTGCCATCAGTGAGACAGGGGACCAAGAGACCCAGTACTTC.

The chain employs TRBV19 and TRBJ1-1, with D perhaps TRBD1 (5 bases). The CDR3 is made up of 15 amino acids. Germline V lookup: CDR1 LNHDA, CDR2 SQIVND (reference sequence). Trimming stripped 3 bases from V and 0 bases from J, with 11 bases between. The CDR3 here is CASSIRGRLNTEAFF. In nucleotides, the CDR3 is TGTGCCAGTAGTATTCGGGGACGGTTGAACACTGAAGCTTTCTTT. Based on the CDR3 plus reference TRBV19 and TRBJ1-1, the full variable domain is DGGITQSPKYLFRKEGQNVTLSCEQNLNHDAMYWYRQDPGQGLRLIYYSQIVNDFQKGDIAEGYSVSREKKESFPLTVTSAQKNPTAFYLCASSIRGRLNTEAFFGQGTRLTVV.

The chain couples TRBV23-1 to TRBJ2-4; 7 bases agree with TRBD2. TRBV23-1 is noted as an ORF with a role that remains uncertain. V shed 3 bases and J 0 bases; nucleotides not matched to a gene: 2. The CDR3 has 15 residues. CDR3 nucleotides: TGCGCCAGCAGTCAGAGCGGGATAGCCAAAAACATTCAGTACTTC. Residues: CASSQSGIAKNIQYF.

The chain is built from TRBV14 and TRBJ2-7; 9 bases match TRBD1. Germline trimming cut 4 bases from V and 4 bases from J; bases unmatched to any gene: 11. CDR3 size: 16 residues. Looked up from germline, CDR1 is SGHDN and CDR2 is FVKESK. The CDR3 nucleotides read TGTGCCAGCAGCCTGAGACCGGGACAGGGAGGGTACGAGCAGTACTTC. Protein sequence: CASSLRPGQGGYEQYF.

This clone was recorded once. The chain links TRBV19 to TRBJ1-2, with 11 bases matching TRBD1. This CDR3 is 14 amino acids long. Germline V CDR1 and CDR2: LNHDA, SQIVND (reference sequence). Trimming took 6 bases from V and 3 from J; bases not matched to a gene: 3. The CDR3 DNA is TGTGCCAGTAGAAGGACAGGGGGCGACTATGGCTACACCTTC. Translating gives CASRRTGGDYGYTF.

V is TRBV19 and J is TRBJ1-2; a possible D gene is TRBD1 (6 bases). From germline, CDR1 is LNHDA and CDR2 SQIVND (reference sequence). The V end was cut by 4 bases, the J end by 4 bases, with 16 bases between. The CDR3 runs 15 residues. The CDR3 protein is CASSTNDRSSYGYTF. CDR3 in DNA: TGTGCCAGTAGTACGAACGACAGGTCTTCCTATGGCTACACCTTC.

This clone showed up just a few times. This chain uses TRBV11-3 with TRBJ2-1, with D perhaps being TRBD1 or TRBD2 (6 bases each). Germline V gene sequence: CDR1 SGHNT, CDR2 YENEEA. This CDR3 contains 15 residues. The ends were cut back, 3 bases at V and 9 bases at J, with 18 bases in the middle. In nucleotides, the CDR3 is TGTGCCAGCAGCTTGCTACAGGGAGGCTTCAGTGAGCAGTTCTTC. It yields the protein CASSLLQGGFSEQFF. Using reference TRBV11-3 and TRBJ2-1 for the parts outside the CDR3, the full variable domain is EAGVVQSPRYKIIEKKQPVAFWCNPISGHNTLYWYLQNLGQGPELLIRYENEEAVDDSQLPKDRFSAERLKGVDSTLKIQPAELGDSAVYLCASSLLQGGFSEQFFGPGTRLTVL.

The rearrangement joins TRBV29-1 to TRBJ2-3, with a weak D call TRBD1 (5 bases). The germline gives CDR1 SQVTM, CDR2 ANQGSEA. The V gene lost 7 bases and the J gene lost 0 bases, with 17 bases spanning the gap. There are 15 residues in the CDR3. The CDR3 bases are TGCAGCGCTGACCGAACAGGATCTAGCACAGATACGCAGTATTTT. Its translation: CSADRTGSSTDTQYF.

The CDR3 loop is CASSDLGRETQYF. The DNA of the CDR3 is TGTGCCAGCAGTGATCTTGGCCGAGAGACCCAGTACTTC. The chain uses TRBV25-1 and TRBJ2-5; D ambiguous. CDR1 and CDR2 from the germline V gene are MGHDK and SYGVNS. The CDR3 loop spans 13 amino acids. V shed 3 bases and J shed 4 bases, with 9 bases lying between them.

This clone was counted only a few times. The rearrangement joins TRBV9 to TRBJ1-3, with D perhaps matching TRBD1 (5 bases). The V gene lost 0 bases and the J gene lost 3 bases, with 7 bases spanning the gap. The germline V gene encodes CDR1 SGDLS and CDR2 YYNGEE. The CDR3 sequence is 14 residues long. CDR3 amino acids: CASSVAGGGNTIYF. In DNA, the CDR3 is TGTGCCAGCAGCGTAGCCGGGGGTGGAAACACCATATATTTT.